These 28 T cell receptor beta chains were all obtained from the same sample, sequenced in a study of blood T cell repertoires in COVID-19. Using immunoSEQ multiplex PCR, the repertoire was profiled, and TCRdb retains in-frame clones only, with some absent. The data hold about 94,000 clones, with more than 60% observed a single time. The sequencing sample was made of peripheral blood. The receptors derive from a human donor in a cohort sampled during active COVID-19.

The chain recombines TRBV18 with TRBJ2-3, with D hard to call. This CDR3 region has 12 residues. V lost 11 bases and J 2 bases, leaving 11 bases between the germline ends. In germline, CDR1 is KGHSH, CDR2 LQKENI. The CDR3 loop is CASTATTDTQYF. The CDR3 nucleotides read TGTGCCTCCACAGCCACCACAGATACGCAGTATTTT.

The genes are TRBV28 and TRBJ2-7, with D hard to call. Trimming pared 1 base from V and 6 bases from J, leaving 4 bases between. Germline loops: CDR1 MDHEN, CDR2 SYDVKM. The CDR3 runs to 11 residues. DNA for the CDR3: TGTGCCAGCAGTTTATTTCTCGAGCAGTACTTC. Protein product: CASSLFLEQYF. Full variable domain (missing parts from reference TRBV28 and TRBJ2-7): DVKVTQSSRYLVKRTGEKVFLECVQDMDHENMFWYRQDPGLGLRLIYFSYDVKMKEKGDIPEGYSVSREKKERFSLILESASTNQTSMYLCASSLFLEQYFGPGTRLTVT.

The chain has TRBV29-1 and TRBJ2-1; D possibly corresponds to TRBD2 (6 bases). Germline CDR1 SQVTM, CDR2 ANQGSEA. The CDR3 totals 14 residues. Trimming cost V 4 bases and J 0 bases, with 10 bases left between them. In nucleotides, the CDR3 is TGCAGCGTTGTAAGGACTAACTCCTACAATGAGCAGTTCTTC. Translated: CSVVRTNSYNEQFF.

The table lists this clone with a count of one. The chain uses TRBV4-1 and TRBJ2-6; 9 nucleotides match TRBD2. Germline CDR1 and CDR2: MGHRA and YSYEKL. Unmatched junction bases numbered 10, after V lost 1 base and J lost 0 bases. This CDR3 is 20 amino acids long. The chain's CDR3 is CASSQVGTRAGGSGANVLTF. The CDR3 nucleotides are TGCGCCAGCAGCCAAGTTGGGACGCGAGCGGGAGGCTCTGGGGCCAACGTCCTGACTTTC.

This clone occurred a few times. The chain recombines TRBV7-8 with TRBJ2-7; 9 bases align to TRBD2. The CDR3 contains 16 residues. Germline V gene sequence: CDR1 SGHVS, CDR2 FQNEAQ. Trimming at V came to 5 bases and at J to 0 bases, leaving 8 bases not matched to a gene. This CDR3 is CASSAGLATSSYEQYF. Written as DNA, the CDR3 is TGTGCCAGCAGCGCAGGACTAGCGACGAGCTCCTACGAGCAGTACTTC.

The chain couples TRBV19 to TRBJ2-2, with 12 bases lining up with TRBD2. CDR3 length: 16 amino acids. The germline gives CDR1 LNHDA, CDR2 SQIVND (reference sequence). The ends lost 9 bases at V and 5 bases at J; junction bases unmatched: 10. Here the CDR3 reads CASRLPGLAGTGELFF. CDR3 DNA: TGTGCCAGCCGTCTCCCGGGACTAGCGGGTACCGGGGAGCTGTTTTTT. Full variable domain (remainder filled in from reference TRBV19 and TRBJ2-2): DGGITQSPKYLFRKEGQNVTLSCEQNLNHDAMYWYRQDPGQGLRLIYYSQIVNDFQKGDIAEGYSVSREKKESFPLTVTSAQKNPTAFYLCASRLPGLAGTGELFFGEGSRLTVL.

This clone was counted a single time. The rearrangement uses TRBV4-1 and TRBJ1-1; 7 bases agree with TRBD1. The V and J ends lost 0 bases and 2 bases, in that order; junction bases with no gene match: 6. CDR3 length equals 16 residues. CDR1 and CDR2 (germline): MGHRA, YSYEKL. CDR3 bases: TGCGCCAGCAGCCAAGATTGGGGGGACAGCAACACTGAAGCTTTCTTT. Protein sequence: CASSQDWGDSNTEAFF.

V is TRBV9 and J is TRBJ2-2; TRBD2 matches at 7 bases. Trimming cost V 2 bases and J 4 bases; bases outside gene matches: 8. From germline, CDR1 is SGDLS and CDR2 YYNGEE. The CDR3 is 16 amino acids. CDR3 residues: CASSVDPGGGTGELFF. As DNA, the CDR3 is TGTGCCAGCAGCGTCGACCCGGGAGGAGGCACCGGGGAGCTGTTTTTT.

The CDR3 sequence: CATARMQGETQYF. The CDR3 nucleotides are TGCGCCACCGCCAGGATGCAGGGTGAGACCCAGTACTTC. The J gene is TRBJ2-5, the V gene TRBV4-1; a weak D match, TRBD1 (5 bases). Per germline, CDR1 MGHRA and CDR2 YSYEKL. V lost 10 bases and J 5 bases, leaving 17 bases between the germline ends. This CDR3 is 13 amino acids long.

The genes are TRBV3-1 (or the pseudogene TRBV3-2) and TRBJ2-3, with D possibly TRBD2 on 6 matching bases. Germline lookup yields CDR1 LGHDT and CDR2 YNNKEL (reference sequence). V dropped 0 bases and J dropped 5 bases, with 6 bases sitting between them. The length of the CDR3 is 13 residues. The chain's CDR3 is CASSQDGGDTQYF. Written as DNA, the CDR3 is TGTGCCAGCAGCCAAGACGGGGGAGATACGCAGTATTTT.

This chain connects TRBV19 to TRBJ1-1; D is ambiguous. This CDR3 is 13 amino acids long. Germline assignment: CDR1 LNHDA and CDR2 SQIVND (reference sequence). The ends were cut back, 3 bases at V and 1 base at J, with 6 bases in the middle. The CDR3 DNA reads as TGTGCCAGTAGTATGAGGCAGAACACTGAAGCTTTCTTT. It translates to CASSMRQNTEAFF.

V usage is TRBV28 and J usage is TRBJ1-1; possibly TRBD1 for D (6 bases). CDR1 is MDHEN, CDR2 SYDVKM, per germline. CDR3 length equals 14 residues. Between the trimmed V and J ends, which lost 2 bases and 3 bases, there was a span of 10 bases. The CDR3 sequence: CASSLRGGDTEAFF. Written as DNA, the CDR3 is TGTGCCAGCAGTTTACGAGGGGGGGACACTGAAGCTTTCTTT.

The CDR3 DNA follows: TGTGCCAGCAGCTTATATCAGGGGCCCACTGAAGCTTTCTTT. It translates to CASSLYQGPTEAFF. The chain links TRBV7-2 to TRBJ1-1, with a weak D call TRBD1 (6 bases). Trimming removed 2 bases at V and 4 bases at J, with 11 bases between. This CDR3 has 14 amino acids. Germline loops: CDR1 SGHTA, CDR2 FQGNSA.

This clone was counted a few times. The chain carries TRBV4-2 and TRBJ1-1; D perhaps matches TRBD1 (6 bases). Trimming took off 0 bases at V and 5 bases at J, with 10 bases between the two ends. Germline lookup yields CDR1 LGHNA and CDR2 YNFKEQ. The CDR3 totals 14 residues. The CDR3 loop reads CASSQDTGRTEAFF. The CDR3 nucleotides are TGTGCCAGCAGCCAAGATACAGGGCGAACTGAAGCTTTCTTT.

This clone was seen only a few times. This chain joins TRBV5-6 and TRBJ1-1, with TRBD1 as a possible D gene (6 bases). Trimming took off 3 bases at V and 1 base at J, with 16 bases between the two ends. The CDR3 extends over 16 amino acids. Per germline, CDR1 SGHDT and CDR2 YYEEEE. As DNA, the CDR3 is TGTGCCAGCAGCTCTTACACCAGGGGAGAGAACACTGAAGCTTTCTTT. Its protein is CASSSYTRGENTEAFF.

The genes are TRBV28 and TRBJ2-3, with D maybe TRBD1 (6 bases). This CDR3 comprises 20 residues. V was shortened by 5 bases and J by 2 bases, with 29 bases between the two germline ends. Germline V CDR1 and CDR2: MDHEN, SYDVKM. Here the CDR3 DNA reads TGTGCCAGCAGTAACTCTCAGGGGATCTGGGGCCGGGTGGACACAGATACGCAGTATTTT. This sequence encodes CASSNSQGIWGRVDTDTQYF.

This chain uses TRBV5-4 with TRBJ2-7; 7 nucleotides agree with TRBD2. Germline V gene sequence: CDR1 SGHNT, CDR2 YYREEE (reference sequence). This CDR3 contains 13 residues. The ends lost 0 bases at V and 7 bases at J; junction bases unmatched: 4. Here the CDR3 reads CASSLGPAGEQYF. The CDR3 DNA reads TGTGCCAGCAGCTTGGGGCCAGCGGGGGAGCAGTACTTC.

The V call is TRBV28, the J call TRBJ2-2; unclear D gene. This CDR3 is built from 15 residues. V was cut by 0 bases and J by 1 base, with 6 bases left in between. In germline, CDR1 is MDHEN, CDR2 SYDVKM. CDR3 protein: CASSLWSVNTGELFF. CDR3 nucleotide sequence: TGTGCCAGCAGTTTATGGTCCGTGAACACCGGGGAGCTGTTTTTT.

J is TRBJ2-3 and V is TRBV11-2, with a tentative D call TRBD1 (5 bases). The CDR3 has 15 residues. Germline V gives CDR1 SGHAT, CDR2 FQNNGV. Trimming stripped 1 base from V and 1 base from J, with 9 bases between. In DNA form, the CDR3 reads TGTGCCAGCAGCTTAGGGCAGGGTGGCACAGATACGCAGTATTTT. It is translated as CASSLGQGGTDTQYF. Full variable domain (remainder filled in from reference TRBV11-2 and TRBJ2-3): EAGVAQSPRYKIIEKRQSVAFWCNPISGHATLYWYQQILGQGPKLLIQFQNNGVVDDSQLPKDRFSAERLKGVDSTLKIQPAKLEDSAVYLCASSLGQGGTDTQYFGPGTRLTVL.

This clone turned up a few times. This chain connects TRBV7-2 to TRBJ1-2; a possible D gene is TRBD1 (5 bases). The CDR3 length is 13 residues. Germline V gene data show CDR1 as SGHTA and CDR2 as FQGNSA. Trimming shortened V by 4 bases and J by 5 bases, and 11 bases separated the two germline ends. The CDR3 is CASSSQVGYGYTF. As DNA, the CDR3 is TGTGCCAGCAGCTCACAGGTGGGGTATGGCTACACCTTC.

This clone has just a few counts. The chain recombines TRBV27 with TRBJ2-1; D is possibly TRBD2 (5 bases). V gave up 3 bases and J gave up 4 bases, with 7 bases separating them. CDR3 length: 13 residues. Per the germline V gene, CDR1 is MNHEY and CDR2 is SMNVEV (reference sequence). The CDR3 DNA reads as TGTGCCAGCAGTTTCAGGACTTACAATGAGCAGTTCTTC. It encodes CASSFRTYNEQFF.

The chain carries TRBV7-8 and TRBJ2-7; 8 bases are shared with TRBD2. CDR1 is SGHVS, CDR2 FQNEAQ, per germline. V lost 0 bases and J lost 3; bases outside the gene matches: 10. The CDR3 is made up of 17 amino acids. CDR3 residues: CASSLATSAKRIYEQYF. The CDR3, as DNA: TGTGCCAGCAGCTTAGCGACTAGCGCTAAGAGAATCTACGAGCAGTACTTC.

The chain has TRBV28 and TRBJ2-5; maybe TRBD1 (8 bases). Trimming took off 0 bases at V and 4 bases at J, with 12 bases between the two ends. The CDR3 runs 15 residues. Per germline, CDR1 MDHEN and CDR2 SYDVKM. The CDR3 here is CASSLWGGTGETQYF. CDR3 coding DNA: TGTGCCAGCAGTTTATGGGGGGGGACAGGAGAGACCCAGTACTTC. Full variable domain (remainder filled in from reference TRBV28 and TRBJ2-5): DVKVTQSSRYLVKRTGEKVFLECVQDMDHENMFWYRQDPGLGLRLIYFSYDVKMKEKGDIPEGYSVSREKKERFSLILESASTNQTSMYLCASSLWGGTGETQYFGPGTRLLVL.

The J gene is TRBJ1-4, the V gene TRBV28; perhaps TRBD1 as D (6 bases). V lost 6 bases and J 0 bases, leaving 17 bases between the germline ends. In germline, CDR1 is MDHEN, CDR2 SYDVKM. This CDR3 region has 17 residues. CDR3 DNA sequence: TGTGCCAGCAGCCAACAGGGTATTGGAGCAACTAATGAAAAACTGTTTTTT. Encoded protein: CASSQQGIGATNEKLFF.

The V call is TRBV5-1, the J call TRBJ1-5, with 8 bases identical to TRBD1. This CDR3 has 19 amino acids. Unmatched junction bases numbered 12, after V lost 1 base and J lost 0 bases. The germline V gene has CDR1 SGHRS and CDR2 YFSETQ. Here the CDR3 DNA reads TGCGCCAGCAGCTTGTTTGAAGGGGACAGGACCTCTAGCAATCAGCCCCAGCATTTT. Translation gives CASSLFEGDRTSSNQPQHF.

This chain's CDR3 is CSVESTVNYGYTF. The CDR3 nucleotides are TGCAGCGTTGAAAGTACAGTTAACTATGGCTACACCTTC. The chain is built from TRBV29-1 and TRBJ1-2, with D uncertain. The CDR3 runs to 13 residues. Between the trimmed V and J ends, which lost 2 bases and 1 base, there was a span of 8 bases. The germline V gene encodes CDR1 SQVTM and CDR2 ANQGSEA.

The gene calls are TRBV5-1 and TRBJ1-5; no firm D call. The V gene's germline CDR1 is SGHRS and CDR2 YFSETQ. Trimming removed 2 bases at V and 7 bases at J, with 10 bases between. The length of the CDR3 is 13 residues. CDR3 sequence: CASSFAGGQPQHF. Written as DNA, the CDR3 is TGCGCCAGCAGCTTTGCAGGAGGGCAGCCCCAGCATTTT.

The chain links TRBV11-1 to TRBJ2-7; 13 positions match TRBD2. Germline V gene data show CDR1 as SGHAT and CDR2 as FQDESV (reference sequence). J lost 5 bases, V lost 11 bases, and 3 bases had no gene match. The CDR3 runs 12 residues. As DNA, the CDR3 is TGTGCCGCCGGGACTAGCGGGAACGAGCAGTACTTC. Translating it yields CAAGTSGNEQYF.